This T cell receptor beta chain was identified during a study of CD8 T cells in ankylosing spondylitis. This clonotype was counted between two and nine times. Its antigen is unidentified. The CDR3 is 13 amino acids. V gave up 10 bases and J gave up 5 bases, with 14 bases separating them. TCRdb re-analysed the 5' RACE reads in MiXCR, keeping a single row per CDR3 protein. The sample has 200,000 to 300,000 distinct CDR3 sequences; under 35% are singletons. General study points: Among TCR beta sequences, a motif of eight highly homologous variants appeared characteristic of ankylosing spondylitis blood.

The sequence derives from a male donor with ankylosing spondylitis or in good health (not recorded which). Sequencing input: blood, either unsorted or a sorted T cell fraction (not recorded which). This sequence joins TRBV12-3 or TRBV12-4 and TRBJ1-4; D may be TRBD1 (5 bases). CDR3 in DNA: TGTGCCACCAAGGACATGTTAAATGAAAAACTGTTTTTT. Its translation is CATKDMLNEKLFF.